These T cell receptor beta chains were read from a single sample in a study of T cell responses to AZD1222 COVID-19 vaccine. Sequencing used immunoSEQ multiplex PCR; TCRdb keeps in-frame clones, though not all of them. The table shows about 150,000 clones, with 92% occurring only once. The sample consisted of peripheral blood, taken 28 days after the second AZD1222 dose. The receptors stem from an adult who received the AZD1222 COVID-19 vaccine. Each CDR3 is given with its conserved first and last residue. A D gene is named only where the DNA matches it firmly. For some rows the clone size is stated as once, few or many, or as a class when expanded; others skip it.

16	TRBJ1-6	TRBD1	.	TRBV7-2	CASSLYPGQGNSPLHF	TGTGCCAGCAGCTTATACCCGGGACAGGGGAATTCACCCCTCCACTTT
14	TRBJ1-5	TRBD1	.	TRBV19	CASDRASSNQPQHF	TGTGCCAGTGACAGGGCGAGTAGCAATCAGCCCCAGCATTTT
15	TRBJ1-1	.	.	TRBV5-1	CASSLVPGPNTEAFF	TGCGCCAGCAGCTTGGTTCCGGGACCTAACACTGAAGCTTTCTTT
15	TRBJ2-1	TRBD2	.	TRBV6-5	CASRSRLAGMNEQFF	TGTGCCAGCAGATCGAGACTAGCGGGAATGAATGAGCAGTTCTTC
15	TRBJ1-6	.	.	TRBV7-6	CASSLGDLYNSPLHF	TGTGCCAGCAGCTTAGGAGACCTATATAATTCACCCCTCCACTTT
17	TRBJ1-1	TRBD1	.	TRBV19	CASSFETTGAIGAEAFF	TGTGCCAGTAGTTTCGAGACTACAGGGGCTATTGGGGCTGAAGCTTTCTTT
16	TRBJ2-1	TRBD2	.	TRBV6-2/TRBV6-3	CASSYGTSGVGNEQFF	TGTGCCAGCAGTTACGGGACTAGCGGTGTGGGCAATGAGCAGTTCTTC
17	TRBJ2-1	TRBD2	.	TRBV5-5	CASSLDTSGDVVDEQFF	TGTGCCAGCAGCTTGGACACTAGCGGGGATGTGGTGGATGAGCAGTTCTTC
15	TRBJ1-4	.	.	TRBV9	CASSVGIGSNEKLFF	TGTGCCAGCAGCGTAGGGATCGGGTCAAATGAAAAACTGTTTTTT
15	TRBJ2-7	TRBD2	.	TRBV28	CASSLSASGSHEQYF	TGTGCCAGCAGTTTATCGGCTAGCGGGAGCCACGAGCAGTACTTC
14	TRBJ2-7	TRBD2	.	TRBV5-1	CASSLGRLAGEQYF	TGCGCCAGCAGTCTCGGGCGCCTAGCGGGGGAGCAGTACTTC
15	TRBJ2-5	TRBD2	.	TRBV29-1	CSVVVLPGGQETQYF	TGCAGCGTTGTGGTCCTACCGGGGGGACAAGAGACCCAGTACTTC
18	TRBJ2-2	.	.	TRBV3-1/TRBV3-2	CASSQDPYLDGWGGELFF	TGTGCCAGCAGCCAAGACCCTTATCTGGACGGATGGGGTGGGGAGCTGTTTTTT
15	TRBJ1-1	TRBD1	once	TRBV5-4	CASSIQGATNTEAFF	TGTGCCAGCAGCATACAGGGGGCGACGAACACTGAAGCTTTCTTT
13	TRBJ2-7	.	.	TRBV5-1	CASSLLGDYEQYF	TGCGCCAGCAGCTTGTTAGGGGACTACGAGCAGTACTTC
14	TRBJ1-4	TRBD1	.	TRBV6-5	CASSQTGGREKLFF	TGTGCCAGCAGCCAAACAGGGGGCCGAGAAAAACTGTTTTTT
13	TRBJ1-1	.	.	TRBV5-1	CASSPRINTEAFF	TGCGCCAGCAGCCCCCGAATTAACACTGAAGCTTTCTTT
15	TRBJ2-5	.	.	TRBV11-1	CASSLRGRRMETQYF	TGTGCCAGCAGCTTACGGGGAAGGCGAATGGAGACCCAGTACTTC
15	TRBJ2-2	.	.	TRBV9	CASSVAAGAAGELFF	TGTGCCAGCAGCGTAGCGGCAGGGGCCGCCGGGGAGCTGTTTTTT
17	TRBJ1-3	TRBD1	.	TRBV7-2	CASSLIPGQFAGNTIYF	TGTGCCAGCAGCTTAATCCCGGGACAGTTCGCGGGAAACACCATATATTTT
15	TRBJ2-7	.	.	TRBV28	CASSSTGLRSYEQYF	TGTGCCAGCAGTTCAACAGGACTACGATCCTACGAGCAGTACTTC
13	TRBJ1-5	.	.	TRBV15	CATSRSDNQPQHF	TGTGCCACCAGCAGGAGCGATAATCAGCCCCAGCATTTT
13	TRBJ1-1	.	.	TRBV28	CASSHTVNTEAFF	TGTGCCAGCAGTCACACAGTGAACACTGAAGCTTTCTTT
15	TRBJ2-3	.	.	TRBV4-1	CASSPQTPATDTQYF	TGCGCCAGCAGCCCCCAAACCCCAGCCACAGATACGCAGTATTTT
13	TRBJ1-2	.	.	TRBV5-4	CASSWLGKYGYTF	TGTGCCAGCAGCTGGCTGGGGAAATATGGCTACACCTTC
12	TRBJ2-3	.	.	TRBV5-4	CASSLSTDTQYF	TGTGCCAGCAGCTTAAGCACAGATACGCAGTATTTT
13	TRBJ2-3	.	once	TRBV12-3/TRBV12-4	CAGGFSSTDTQYF	TGTGCCGGGGGTTTCTCTAGCACAGATACGCAGTATTTT
15	TRBJ2-3	TRBD1	.	TRBV5-4	CASSLGGAGTDTQYF	TGTGCCAGCAGCTTAGGGGGCGCAGGCACAGATACGCAGTATTTT
13	TRBJ2-2	.	.	TRBV5-4	CASSWGAAGELFF	TGTGCCAGTAGTTGGGGGGCGGCCGGGGAGCTGTTTTTT
15	TRBJ2-7	.	.	TRBV4-2	CASSQGPTPSSEQYF	TGTGCCAGCAGCCAAGGACCCACCCCTTCCTCCGAGCAGTACTTC
12	TRBJ1-1	.	.	TRBV6-5	CASSYSTNEAFF	TGTGCCAGCAGTTACTCGACAAATGAAGCTTTCTTT
15	TRBJ1-1	TRBD1	.	TRBV2	CASSIETGGETEAFF	TGTGCCAGCAGCATCGAGACAGGGGGCGAGACTGAAGCTTTCTTT
11	TRBJ1-2	.	.	TRBV20-1	CSALGDYGYTF	TGCAGTGCCCTGGGGGACTATGGCTACACCTTC
13	TRBJ2-3	TRBD1	.	TRBV27	CASSHRGADTQYF	TGTGCCAGCAGCCACAGGGGTGCAGATACGCAGTATTTT
13	TRBJ2-7	.	.	TRBV27	CASSFLGVNEQYF	TGTGCCAGCAGTTTCCTTGGTGTAAACGAGCAGTACTTC
11	TRBJ2-2	.	.	TRBV7-3	CASSRNGELFF	TGTGCCAGCAGCCGGAACGGGGAGCTGTTTTTT
17	TRBJ2-1	TRBD2	.	TRBV6-2/TRBV6-3	CASSSYPRAGPYNEQFF	TGTGCCAGCAGTTCCTACCCTCGAGCGGGACCTTACAATGAGCAGTTCTTC
15	TRBJ2-3	.	.	TRBV6-2/TRBV6-3	CASSSGRETTDTQYF	TGTGCCAGCAGTTCGGGAAGGGAAACAACAGATACGCAGTATTTT
16	TRBJ2-7	.	once	TRBV4-1	CASSQDSTGTVGEQYF	TGCGCCAGCAGCCAAGATTCAACAGGGACGGTGGGCGAGCAGTACTTC
15	TRBJ1-6	.	.	TRBV19	CASRPGNLVRSPLHF	TGTGCCAGTCGTCCAGGTAACTTGGTCAGGTCACCCCTCCACTTT
11	TRBJ1-2	.	.	TRBV20-1	CSASPPEGYTF	TGCAGTGCTAGCCCCCCGGAAGGCTACACCTTC